This entry features one T cell receptor (beta chain) sequence. The data derive from a study of blood T cell repertoires in COVID-19. V gave up 1 base and J gave up 1 base, with 8 bases separating them. This CDR3 contains 16 residues. CDR1 and CDR2 from the germline V gene are MNHNY and SVGAGI (reference sequence). TCRdb keeps only in-frame clones here, not all; method: immunoSEQ multiplex PCR. The sample records approximately 77,000 clones, roughly three quarters being singletons. V usage is TRBV6-6 and J usage is TRBJ1-6; a weak D match, TRBD1 (5 bases). Material: peripheral blood. The TCR sequence derives from a man aged 70-80 years with active or convalescent COVID-19. CDR3 sequence: CASSYWGGSYNSPLHF. CDR3 bases: TGTGCCAGCAGTTACTGGGGGGGGTCCTATAATTCACCCCTCCACTTT.